Following are 7 T cell receptor beta chains from one sample sequenced in a study of lymphopenia after photon versus proton radiotherapy. Only in-frame clones appear in the TCRdb table, and some are missing; sequencing was by immunoSEQ multiplex PCR. The sample lists 25,000 to 30,000 clones; around 85% were seen once. The sequenced sample was peripheral blood, obtained from a patient treated with photon-based radiotherapy. These receptors came from a man aged 25 to 40 with gastric cancer.

The genes are TRBV19 and TRBJ2-5, with D possibly TRBD1 on 6 matching bases. Per the germline V gene, CDR1 is LNHDA and CDR2 is SQIVND (reference sequence). The CDR3 is made up of 15 amino acids. V gave up 5 bases and J gave up 5 bases, with 18 bases separating them. For the CDR3, the DNA is TGTGCCAGTAGTGAGGAGGAGTGGGGGCGGGAGACCCAGTACTTC. This translates into CASSEEEWGRETQYF.

The chain recombines TRBV18 with TRBJ1-2; 7 bases match TRBD1. J was trimmed by 2 bases and V by 5 bases; bases with no gene match: 2. The CDR3 is 13 residues long. Germline lookup yields CDR1 KGHSH and CDR2 LQKENI. CDR3 protein: CASSSQGNYGYTF. The CDR3 nucleotides are TGTGCCAGCTCATCACAGGGGAACTATGGCTACACCTTC.

This clone was detected a few times. The J gene is TRBJ1-1, the V gene TRBV9; 11 bases agree with TRBD1. The trim removed 5 bases at V and 1 base at J, leaving 1 base unmatched. Germline V gene lookup returns CDR1 SGDLS and CDR2 YYNGEE. The CDR3 consists of 14 residues. The CDR3: CASRGQGGNTEAFF. The CDR3 region has the DNA TGTGCCAGCAGGGGACAGGGGGGGAACACTGAAGCTTTCTTT.

The CDR3 loop is CASSLGALSHRGQFF. The CDR3 DNA is TGTGCCAGCAGCTTGGGGGCTCTGAGCCATCGAGGGCAGTTCTTC. This chain uses TRBV5-6 with TRBJ2-1; no clear D gene. This CDR3 is 15 amino acids long. Between the trimmed V and J ends, which lost 0 bases and 12 bases, there was a span of 19 bases. CDR1 SGHDT and CDR2 YYEEEE come from the germline V gene.

The rearrangement links TRBV29-1 to TRBJ1-1, with 8 positions matching TRBD1. Per germline, CDR1 SQVTM and CDR2 ANQGSEA. Trimming cost V 6 bases and J 4 bases; bases outside gene matches: 13. This CDR3 is built from 15 residues. This chain's CDR3 is CSVEGSRGQGTEAFF. In DNA, the CDR3 is TGCAGCGTAGAGGGGTCCAGGGGGCAGGGCACTGAAGCTTTCTTT.

This chain joins TRBV28 and TRBJ1-6; no firm D call. The CDR3 runs 13 residues. V was pared by 11 bases and J by 14 bases, with 22 bases between. Germline V gene lookup returns CDR1 MDHEN and CDR2 SYDVKM. This CDR3 reads CASSNPILRSLHF. The CDR3 DNA sequence: TGTGCCTCTTCGAACCCAATCCTCAGATCCCTCCACTTT. The variable domain in full, completed from reference TRBV28 and TRBJ1-6, reads DVKVTQSSRYLVKRTGEKVFLECVQDMDHENMFWYRQDPGLGLRLIYFSYDVKMKEKGDIPEGYSVSREKKERFSLILESASTNQTSMYLCASSNPILRSLHFGNGTRLTVT.

This clone was picked up a small number of times. The V gene is TRBV21-1, the J gene TRBJ2-5; TRBD2 was called by the table and not checked on the DNA. TRBV21-1 is reported as a pseudogene. The CDR3 covers 13 residues. This CDR3 is CASSKVIQETQYF. DNA of the CDR3: TGTGCCAGCAGCAAAGTAATCCAAGAGACCCAGTACTTC.